This T cell receptor (beta chain) came from a study of shared clonotypes between healthy human individuals. For the study at large: The plates for each donor numbered three CD4 naive, three CD4 memory, two CD8 naive and one CD8 memory. Study-level points and caveats: When compared with the clonotypes that were shared by all four sorted-subset donors, the non-shared clonotypes turned out to have lower generation probabilities. Incompleteness in sorted-subset sequencing, despite large depth, was shown by rarefaction.

Turning to this clone: The antigen remains undetermined.

The CDR3 spans 12 residues. V lost 0 bases to trimming and J lost 9 bases; unmatched junction nucleotides: 1. Germline CDR1 SQVTM, CDR2 ANQGSEA. All donors were healthy HIV-negative adults lacking recent acute infections or vaccinations. Assay: immunoSEQ multiplex PCR; the TCRdb copy retains only in-frame clones and omits some. Here the sample spans some 2,100,000 clones, approximately 94% being singletons. Sequencing was done on a sample of naive CD4+ T cells sorted from blood. Subset specified: CD45RA+ positively selected. This clonotype was sampled from a man aged 18 to 29 in good health. This chain joins TRBV29-1 and TRBJ2-7; 11 bases agree with TRBD2. The CDR3 is CSVEDGTSGQYF. CDR3 nucleotides: TGCAGCGTTGAAGATGGGACTAGCGGGCAGTACTTC.